Listed below are T cell receptor beta chains from one sample, sequenced in a study of a mutant IDH1 vaccine in newly diagnosed glioma. Assay used: immunoSEQ multiplex PCR; TCRdb lists only in-frame clones, some missing. The sample lists 110,000 or so clones, 75% to 90% occurring once. Their specific antigens are unknown. The sequenced sample was PBMCs, obtained from a glioma patient whose treatment included an IDH1 peptide vaccine. These TCRs come from a woman aged 45-65 years with glioma. Both conserved end residues are trimmed from each CDR3.

v_gene	CDR3aa
TRBV27	ASSLSVGTGDPEQY
TRBV5-1	ASSLSTARDRGELF
TRBV5-1	ASSLGQTDIRF
TRBV5-6	ASSLMGQGHQPQH
TRBV5-1	ASSIRPTGMETQY
TRBV5-1	ASSLPPTGVSTTVHEQF
TRBV28	ASSLRKTGDPFNQPQH
TRBV13	ASSFRRSQETQY
TRBV25-1	ASSESRVNQPQH
TRBV7-9	ASSLRGRGELDEQY
TRBV11-1	ASRGGEAAF
TRBV11-1	ASSNIRTGSYEQY
TRBV6-1	ASSELYGRAQY
TRBV6-1	ASNPDTRFDGYT
TRBV18	ASSPYPPGRSTDTQY
TRBV9	ASSAWENTEAF
TRBV5-5	ASSFDGTDNEKLF
TRBV5-1	ASSLAGGGNQPQH
TRBV7-6	ASTSTGQGGEQY